The clone carrying this TCR beta chain was picked up a small number of times. Its cognate antigen is unknown. This sample was included in a study of cytomegalovirus exposure and HLA in healthy donors. Across the whole study: Ancestry clustering placed about 80% of some 400 genotyped donors in the Caucasian-associated cluster. Regarding the study as a whole: Across HLA loci, a later analysis found differing TCR association rates, with DRB1 most and HLA-C fewest. Near-uniform donor sequencing depth was presumed by presence/absence analyses. Common viral pathogens (according to a later analysis) appeared linked to several of the most significant clusters.

PCR amplification relied on 60 Vbeta primers (plus 13 Jbeta primers). Assay: immunoSEQ multiplex PCR; the TCRdb copy retains only in-frame clones and omits some. The sample consists of around 180,000 clones, approximately 80% of them appearing once. Source material: PBMCs. The sequence was obtained from a woman in her thirties or forties in good health and CMV-seronegative.

This CDR3 is CATARARAGGKEKLFF. The CDR3 region has the DNA TGTGCCACAGCTCGGGCTCGGGCAGGGGGAAAAGAAAAACTGTTTTTT. The J gene is TRBJ1-4, the V gene TRBV19; TRBD1 matches at 7 bases. V trimming: 10 bases; J trimming: 8 bases; junction bases outside the gene matches: 19. CDR1 is LNHDA, CDR2 SQIVND, per germline (reference sequence). The length of the CDR3 is 16 residues.